A single sample gave rise to the 16 T cell receptor beta chains below, sequenced in a study of graft-versus-host responses after intestinal transplantation (dated by TCRdb to the early 2020s). The library came from the immunoSEQ multiplex PCR assay. This immuneACCESS table, as held by TCRdb, lists in-frame sequences with V and J called but not all clones. Of the missing ones, under half trace to an unresolved V gene in checked studies; the others have no known cause. The sample table contains around 21,000 clones; only one count was recorded for 50% to 70% of them. The biggest ten clones account for approximately 1% of the sample. Interpreted using the paper, the time point label stands for: cells obtained before transplantation from donor or recipient. The specimen comprised alloreactive CD4+ T cells from a mixed lymphocyte reaction culture, sampled before intestinal transplant. Explained via the paper, the cell subset or site label denotes: CFSE-low proliferating T cells sorted from approximately six-day pre-transplant mixed lymphocyte reaction (GvH or HvG direction). Source of these receptors: a human patient who received an intestinal transplant.

V usage is TRBV19 and J usage is TRBJ1-2; 9 bases map to TRBD1. Per germline, CDR1 LNHDA and CDR2 SQIVND (reference sequence). The CDR3 is 16 residues long. V shed 6 bases, J shed 8 bases, and the junction held 16 bases outside the gene matches. DNA of the CDR3: TGTGCCAGTAGGAAGCTTGACCACAGGACAGGGGAAGGCTACACCTTC. Residues: CASRKLDHRTGEGYTF.

There are a few counts of this clone. The chain couples TRBV2 to TRBJ1-2; no definite D call. The germline V gene has CDR1 SNHLY and CDR2 FYNNEI. The V gene lost 2 bases and the J gene lost 4 bases, with 11 bases spanning the gap. The CDR3 sequence is 14 residues long. CDR3 DNA: TGTGCCAGCAGTGAAACGGGAGTAAGCTATGGCTACACCTTC. Protein product: CASSETGVSYGYTF.

This clone was counted only a few times. V and J are TRBV7-6 and TRBJ2-7, with 11 bases identical to TRBD2. The V segment lost 0 bases and the J segment 2 bases; nucleotides outside the gene matches: 6. CDR3 size: 17 residues. CDR1 is SGHVS and CDR2 is FNYEAQ in the germline V gene. In DNA form, the CDR3 reads TGTGCCAGCAGCTTAGCTGGGGGACTAGCGGCAGCCTACGAGCAGTACTTC. Its protein product is CASSLAGGLAAAYEQYF. The whole variable domain, remainder taken from reference TRBV7-6 and TRBJ2-7, is GAGVSQSPRYKVTKRGQDVALRCDPISGHVSLYWYRQALGQGPEFLTYFNYEAQQDKSGLPNDRFSAERPEGSISTLTIQRTEQRDSAMYRCASSLAGGLAAAYEQYFGPGTRLTVT.

J is TRBJ1-4 and V is TRBV7-9, with D tentatively TRBD1 (6 bases). The CDR3 has 16 residues. With 2 bases removed from V and 4 bases from J, the gap between germline ends came to 14 bases. Germline V gene data show CDR1 as SEHNR and CDR2 as FQNEAQ (reference sequence). This chain's CDR3 is CASSLPRTDRNEKLFF. The CDR3 DNA reads as TGTGCCAGCAGCTTACCCAGGACAGACCGTAATGAAAAACTGTTTTTT.

The chain has TRBV6-6 and TRBJ1-6, with TRBD1 matching 7 bases. J gave up 10 bases and V 5 bases, and 11 bases lay outside the gene matches. Germline CDR1 and CDR2: MNHNY and SVGAGI (reference sequence). The CDR3 is 15 amino acids. The CDR3 sequence: CASSIPQGGQSPLHF. The CDR3 region has the DNA TGTGCCAGCAGTATACCCCAGGGGGGACAATCACCCCTCCACTTT.

The rearrangement links TRBV6-5 to TRBJ1-5; 7 positions agree with TRBD1. CDR1 and CDR2 (germline): MNHEY, SVGAGI. This CDR3 contains 13 residues. Losses at the gene ends were 9 bases for V and 3 bases for J; bases not matched to a gene: 5. CDR3 region: CASGQALNQPQHF. The CDR3 coding sequence is TGTGCCAGTGGACAGGCCCTCAATCAGCCCCAGCATTTT.

This clone was observed a handful of times. The chain recombines TRBV18 with TRBJ2-2; TRBD1 agrees at 7 bases. CDR3 length: 16 residues. The V gene's germline CDR1 is KGHSH and CDR2 LQKENI. V shed 2 bases, J shed 5 bases, and the junction held 8 bases outside the gene matches. CDR3 residues: CASSPRPGQLTGELFF. The CDR3, as DNA: TGTGCCAGCTCACCAAGACCGGGACAGTTAACCGGGGAGCTGTTTTTT. Full variable domain (rest looked up from reference TRBV18 and TRBJ2-2): NAGVMQNPRHLVRRRGQEARLRCSPMKGHSHVYWYRQLPEEGLKFMVYLQKENIIDESGMPKERFSAEFPKEGPSILRIQQVVRGDSAAYFCASSPRPGQLTGELFFGEGSRLTVL.

The chain is built from TRBV12-1 and TRBJ2-1; the table's D call, TRBD2, has no DNA check behind it. TRBV12-1 is deemed a pseudogene. The CDR3 runs to 17 residues. CDR3 residues: CASSPTSGRGYNNEQFF. CDR3 sequence (DNA): TGTGCCAGCAGCCCCACTAGCGGGAGAGGATACAACAATGAGCAGTTCTTC.

The chain couples TRBV6-1 to TRBJ2-4, with TRBD2 matching over 7 bases. The germline CDR1 and CDR2 sequences are MNHNS and SASEGT. CDR3 size: 15 residues. Trimming took 6 bases from V and 2 from J; bases not matched to a gene: 7. CDR3 region: CASRPTSVSKNIQYF. In DNA form, the CDR3 reads TGTGCCAGCAGACCCACTAGCGTGTCCAAAAACATTCAGTACTTC.

This clone turned up a few times. CDR3 nucleotide sequence: TGTGCCAGTAGTGTTAACAGGGAGGGGACTGAAGCTTTCTTT. Translation: CASSVNREGTEAFF. The J gene is TRBJ1-1, the V gene TRBV19, with D maybe TRBD1 (6 bases). The CDR3 sequence is 14 residues long. Germline V gene lookup returns CDR1 LNHDA and CDR2 SQIVND (reference sequence). Trimming removed 5 bases at V and 5 bases at J, with 15 bases between.

This clone showed up just a few times. The chain employs TRBV9 and TRBJ2-2, with TRBD1 matching 7 bases. The CDR3 sequence is 15 residues long. Trimming removed 4 bases from V and 4 bases from J; junction bases left unmatched: 7. CDR1 is SGDLS, CDR2 YYNGEE, per germline. The CDR3 DNA reads TGTGCCAGCAGCACAAGACAGGGCGGCACCGGGGAGCTGTTTTTT. It specifies CASSTRQGGTGELFF.

The chain recombines TRBV7-2 with TRBJ2-1; D call uncertain. This CDR3 is 16 amino acids long. Trimming stripped 5 bases from V and 0 bases from J, with 14 bases between. Germline loops: CDR1 SGHTA, CDR2 FQGNSA. For the CDR3, the DNA is TGTGCCAGCAGCCCCCTCGGGTTTCGCTCCTACAATGAGCAGTTCTTC. This encodes CASSPLGFRSYNEQFF.

This clone was seen a few times. The chain employs TRBV7-9 and TRBJ2-5; the match to TRBD2 covers 11 bases. The CDR3 runs 15 residues. Germline lookup yields CDR1 SEHNR and CDR2 FQNEAQ (reference sequence). Germline trimming cut 5 bases from V and 5 bases from J; bases unmatched to any gene: 7. The CDR3 region is CASSPRTSGRETQYF. The CDR3 region has the DNA TGTGCCAGCAGCCCCAGGACTAGCGGGCGGGAGACCCAGTACTTC.

The V and J genes are TRBV6-6 and TRBJ1-3, with a possible D match to TRBD1 (5 bases). Germline values: CDR1 MNHNY, CDR2 SVGAGI (reference sequence). The CDR3 contains 14 residues. The V end was cut by 4 bases, the J end by 3 bases, with 10 bases between. The CDR3 reads CASSFSGLGNTIYF. The DNA of the CDR3 is TGTGCCAGCAGTTTCTCGGGACTTGGAAACACCATATATTTT.

This clone has just a few counts. J is TRBJ2-1 and V is TRBV6-5, with a tentative D call TRBD1 (6 bases). The V end was cut by 5 bases, the J end by 6 bases, with 14 bases between. This CDR3 contains 14 residues. Germline CDR1 reads MNHEY; CDR2 reads SVGAGI. The DNA for the CDR3 is TGTGCCAGCAGTGGGGGCGCGATATCCAATGAGCAGTTCTTC. Translation gives CASSGGAISNEQFF.

This clone was seen a few times. The chain uses TRBV7-9 and TRBJ1-1; D is possibly TRBD1 (6 bases). The CDR3 sequence is 15 residues long. In germline, CDR1 is SEHNR, CDR2 FQNEAQ (reference sequence). V was cut by 5 bases and J by 0 bases, with 13 bases left in between. CDR3 coding DNA: TGTGCCAGCAGCACCCCGGGACACCTGAACACTGAAGCTTTCTTT. Protein sequence: CASSTPGHLNTEAFF.